This entry describes one T cell receptor beta chain. Its target is not known. The ends lost 1 base at V and 6 bases at J; junction bases unmatched: 7. The CDR3 is made up of 16 amino acids. The germline CDR1 and CDR2 sequences are SGHNT and YYREEE (reference sequence). The PCR made use of 60 Vbeta and 13 Jbeta primers. Profiling relied on immunoSEQ multiplex PCR, and the TCRdb table lists in-frame clones only, not all of them. This table holds around 100,000 clones, around four fifths found once. These data are taken from a study of cytomegalovirus exposure and HLA in healthy donors. Study-level points and caveats: The study flagged 150 to 200 TCR beta chains as cytomegalovirus-associated. In a later analysis, a missense DCLRE1C variant was linked to TCR beta V- and J-gene trimming.

The clonotype was recovered from a female donor in good health and CMV-seropositive. Sequenced input: PBMCs. The V call is TRBV5-4, the J call TRBJ2-1; 10 nucleotides agree with TRBD2. This CDR3 reads CASSLRSGGAFNEQFF. In nucleotides, the CDR3 is TGTGCCAGCAGCTTGCGAAGCGGGGGGGCGTTCAATGAGCAGTTCTTC. Looking up the rest from reference TRBV5-4 and TRBJ2-1 gives the full variable domain: ETGVTQSPTHLIKTRGQQVTLRCSSQSGHNTVSWYQQALGQGPQFIFQYYREEENGRGNFPPRFSGLQFPNYSSELNVNALELDDSALYLCASSLRSGGAFNEQFFGPGTRLTVL.